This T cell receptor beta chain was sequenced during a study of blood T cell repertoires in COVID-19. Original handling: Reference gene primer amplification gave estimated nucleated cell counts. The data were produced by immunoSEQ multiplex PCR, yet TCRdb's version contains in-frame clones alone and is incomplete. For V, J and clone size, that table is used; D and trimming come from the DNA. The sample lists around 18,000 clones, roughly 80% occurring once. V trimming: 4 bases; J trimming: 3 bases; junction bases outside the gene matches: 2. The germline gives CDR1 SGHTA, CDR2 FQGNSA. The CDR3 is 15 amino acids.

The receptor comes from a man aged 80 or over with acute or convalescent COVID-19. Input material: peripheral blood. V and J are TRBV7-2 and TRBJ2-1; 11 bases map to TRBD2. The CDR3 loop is CASSSTSGGYNEQFF. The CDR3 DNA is TGTGCCAGCAGCTCCACTAGCGGGGGCTACAATGAGCAGTTCTTC. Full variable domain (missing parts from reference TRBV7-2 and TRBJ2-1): GAGVSQSPSNKVTEKGKDVELRCDPISGHTALYWYRQSLGQGLEFLIYFQGNSAPDKSGLPSDRFSAERTGGSVSTLTIQRTQQEDSAVYLCASSSTSGGYNEQFFGPGTRLTVL.